This entry describes one T cell receptor beta chain. Antigen: not known. This record belongs to a study of CD8+CD57+ T cells in acquired aplastic anemia. In the study overall: Sorted CD4+ and CD8+ cells gave a mean 3.2 ug DNA, range 0.2 to 27.4 ug.

TCR beta VDJ and CDR3 were profiled, and genomic DNA was the template. TCRdb fed the reads into MiXCR, producing one record per CDR3 protein. The table shows 250,000 to 300,000 distinct CDR3 sequences, with 45% to 70% occurring only once. Germline V lookup: CDR1 SNHLY, CDR2 FYNNEI. With V trimmed by 6 bases and J by 5 bases, 8 bases remained unmatched. The CDR3 loop spans 16 amino acids. Study-wide results and caveats: Patients versus controls showed no significant CD8+ Simpson's diversity difference. Patients and controls turned out to have approximately 29 CD8+ CDR3 sequences in common.

The receptor was derived from a human donor with severe aplastic anemia or a healthy control (not recorded which). Sequencing used sorted CD4+, CD8+, or CD8+CD57+ T cells (not recorded which) from PBMCs. The chain employs TRBV2 and TRBJ2-5; 14 bases line up with TRBD2. The CDR3 DNA reads TGTGCCAGCAGCCCTTTAAGACTAGCGGGAGGGGAGACCCAGTACTTC. Protein product: CASSPLRLAGGETQYF.